This T cell receptor beta chain was documented in a study of cytomegalovirus exposure and HLA in healthy donors. Study-level information: Some 90 million unique TCRs from HLA-typed donors were held in an early data release. Study-wide points: Later analysis associated a missense DCLRE1C variant with TCR beta V- and J-gene trimming. Among immune exposure information, only CMV serostatus was available. Later findings reportedly placed an Asian-associated ancestry cluster below the approximately 670-donor mean for N-insertions.

PCR used 60 Vbeta primers and 13 Jbeta primers. Method: immunoSEQ multiplex PCR; TCRdb's copy keeps in-frame clones and lacks some. The table lists 100,000 to 150,000 clones, roughly four fifths of them singletons. As concerns this clone: Its specificity is unknown. The junction departs from the called germline gene at one end, perhaps through a read error.

This CDR3 is built from 14 residues. From germline, CDR1 is SSHAT and CDR2 FNYEAQ (reference sequence). Sequencing input: PBMCs. The chain has TRBV7-7 and TRBJ2-5; 8 bases fit TRBD1. This clonotype originated in a woman aged 40 to 50 in good health and CMV-seronegative. CDR3 region: CASSQRTGFETQYF. Here the CDR3 DNA reads TGTGCTAGCAGCCAAAGGACAGGGTTCGAGACCCAGTACTTC.